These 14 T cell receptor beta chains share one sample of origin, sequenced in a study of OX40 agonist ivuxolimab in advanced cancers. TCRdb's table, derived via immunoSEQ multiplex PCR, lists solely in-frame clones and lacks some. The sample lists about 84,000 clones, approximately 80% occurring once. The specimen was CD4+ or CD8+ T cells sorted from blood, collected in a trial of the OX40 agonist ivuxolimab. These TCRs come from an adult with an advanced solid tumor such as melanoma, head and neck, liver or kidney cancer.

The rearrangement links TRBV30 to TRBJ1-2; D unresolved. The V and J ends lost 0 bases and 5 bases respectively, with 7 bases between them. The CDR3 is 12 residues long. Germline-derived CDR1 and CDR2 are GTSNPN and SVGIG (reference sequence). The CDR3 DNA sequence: TGTGCCTGGAGTGTCTCTGGATATGGCTACACCTTC. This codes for CAWSVSGYGYTF.

The DNA of the CDR3 is TGTGCCTCCCGGACAGCGAACACCGGGGAGCTGTTTTTT. It is translated as CASRTANTGELFF. V and J are TRBV10-3 and TRBJ2-2, with D perhaps matching TRBD1 (6 bases). The CDR3 contains 13 residues. The V and J ends lost 11 bases and 0 bases respectively, with 10 bases between them. Germline lookup yields CDR1 ENHRY and CDR2 SYGVKD.

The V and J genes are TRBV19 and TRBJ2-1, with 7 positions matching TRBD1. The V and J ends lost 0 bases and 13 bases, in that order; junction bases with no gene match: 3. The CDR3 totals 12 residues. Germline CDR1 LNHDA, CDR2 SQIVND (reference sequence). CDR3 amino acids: CASSIEGQTQFF. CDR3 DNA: TGTGCCAGTAGTATAGAGGGACAGACCCAGTTCTTC. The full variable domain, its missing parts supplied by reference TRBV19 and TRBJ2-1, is DGGITQSPKYLFRKEGQNVTLSCEQNLNHDAMYWYRQDPGQGLRLIYYSQIVNDFQKGDIAEGYSVSREKKESFPLTVTSAQKNPTAFYLCASSIEGQTQFFGPGTRLTVL.

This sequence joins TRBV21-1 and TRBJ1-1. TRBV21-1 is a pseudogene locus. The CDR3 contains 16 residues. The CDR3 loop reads CASSKEGPPGKAEAFF. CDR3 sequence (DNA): TGTGCCAGCAGCAAAGAGGGGCCTCCGGGGAAAGCTGAAGCTTTCTTT.

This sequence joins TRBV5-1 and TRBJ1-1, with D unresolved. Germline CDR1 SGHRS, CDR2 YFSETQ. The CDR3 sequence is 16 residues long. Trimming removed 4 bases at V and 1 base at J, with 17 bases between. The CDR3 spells CASSHGRPSGNTEAFF. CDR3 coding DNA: TGCGCCAGCAGCCACGGACGGCCCTCGGGGAACACTGAAGCTTTCTTT.

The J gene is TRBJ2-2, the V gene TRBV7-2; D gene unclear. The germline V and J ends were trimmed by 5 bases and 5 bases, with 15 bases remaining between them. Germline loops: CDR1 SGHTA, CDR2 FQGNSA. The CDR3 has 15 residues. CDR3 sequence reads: CASSANPVVTGELFF. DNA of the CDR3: TGTGCCAGCAGCGCCAACCCAGTAGTAACCGGGGAGCTGTTTTTT.

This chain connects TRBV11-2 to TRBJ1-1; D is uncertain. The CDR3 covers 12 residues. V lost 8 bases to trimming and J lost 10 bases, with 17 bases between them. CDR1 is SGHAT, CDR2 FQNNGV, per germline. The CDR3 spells CASDFGRTGAFF. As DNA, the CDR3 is TGTGCCAGCGACTTTGGGCGGACGGGAGCTTTCTTT.

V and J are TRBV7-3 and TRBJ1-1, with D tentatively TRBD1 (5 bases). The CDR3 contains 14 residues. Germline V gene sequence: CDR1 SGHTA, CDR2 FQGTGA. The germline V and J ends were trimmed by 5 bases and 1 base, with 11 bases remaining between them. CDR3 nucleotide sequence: TGTGCCAGCAGCCTGGGACTAACGAACACTGAAGCTTTCTTT. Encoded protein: CASSLGLTNTEAFF. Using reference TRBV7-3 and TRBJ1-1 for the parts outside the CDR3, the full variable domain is GAGVSQTPSNKVTEKGKYVELRCDPISGHTALYWYRQSLGQGPEFLIYFQGTGAADDSGLPNDRFFAVRPEGSVSTLKIQRTERGDSAVYLCASSLGLTNTEAFFGQGTRLTVV.

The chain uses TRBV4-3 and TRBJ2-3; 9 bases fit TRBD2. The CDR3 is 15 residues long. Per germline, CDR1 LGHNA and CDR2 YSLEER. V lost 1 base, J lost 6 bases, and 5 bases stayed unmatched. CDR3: CASSQVGGGADTQYF. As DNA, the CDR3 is TGCGCCAGCAGCCAAGTTGGCGGGGGGGCTGATACGCAGTATTTT.

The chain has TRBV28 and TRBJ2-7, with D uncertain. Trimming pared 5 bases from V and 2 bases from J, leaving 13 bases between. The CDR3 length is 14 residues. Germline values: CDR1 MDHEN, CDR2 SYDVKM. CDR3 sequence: CASSKLDNPYEQYF. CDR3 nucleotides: TGTGCCAGCAGTAAACTCGACAACCCCTACGAGCAGTACTTC.

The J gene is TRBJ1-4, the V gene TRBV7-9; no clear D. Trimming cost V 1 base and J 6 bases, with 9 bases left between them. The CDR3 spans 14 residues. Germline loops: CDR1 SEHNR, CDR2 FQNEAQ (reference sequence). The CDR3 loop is CASSLGRLDEKLFF. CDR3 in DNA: TGTGCCAGCAGCTTAGGACGATTGGATGAAAAACTGTTTTTT. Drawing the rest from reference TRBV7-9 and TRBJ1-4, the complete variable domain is DTGVSQNPRHKITKRGQNVTFRCDPISEHNRLYWYRQTLGQGPEFLTYFQNEAQLEKSRLLSDRFSAERPKGSFSTLEIQRTEQGDSAMYLCASSLGRLDEKLFFGSGTQLSVL.

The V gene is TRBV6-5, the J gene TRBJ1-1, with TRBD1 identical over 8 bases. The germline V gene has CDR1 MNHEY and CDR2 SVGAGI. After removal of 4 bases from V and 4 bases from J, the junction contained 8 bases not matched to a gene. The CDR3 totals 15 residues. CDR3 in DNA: TGTGCCAGCAGTTCAGACAGGGGTTGGGTCACTGAAGCTTTCTTT. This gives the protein CASSSDRGWVTEAFF.

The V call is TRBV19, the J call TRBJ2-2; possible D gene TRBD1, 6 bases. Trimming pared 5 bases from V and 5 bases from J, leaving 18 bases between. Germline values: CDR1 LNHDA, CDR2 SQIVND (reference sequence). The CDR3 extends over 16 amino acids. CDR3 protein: CASSLNPTGWTGELFF. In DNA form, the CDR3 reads TGTGCCAGTAGTTTAAATCCCACAGGGTGGACCGGGGAGCTGTTTTTT.

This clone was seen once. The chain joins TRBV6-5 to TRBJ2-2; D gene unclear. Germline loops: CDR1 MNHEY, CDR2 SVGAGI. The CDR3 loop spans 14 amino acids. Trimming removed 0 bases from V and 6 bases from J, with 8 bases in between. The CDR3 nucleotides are TGTGCCAGCAGTTACTCGATCAGGCCCGGGGAGCTGTTTTTT. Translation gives CASSYSIRPGELFF.